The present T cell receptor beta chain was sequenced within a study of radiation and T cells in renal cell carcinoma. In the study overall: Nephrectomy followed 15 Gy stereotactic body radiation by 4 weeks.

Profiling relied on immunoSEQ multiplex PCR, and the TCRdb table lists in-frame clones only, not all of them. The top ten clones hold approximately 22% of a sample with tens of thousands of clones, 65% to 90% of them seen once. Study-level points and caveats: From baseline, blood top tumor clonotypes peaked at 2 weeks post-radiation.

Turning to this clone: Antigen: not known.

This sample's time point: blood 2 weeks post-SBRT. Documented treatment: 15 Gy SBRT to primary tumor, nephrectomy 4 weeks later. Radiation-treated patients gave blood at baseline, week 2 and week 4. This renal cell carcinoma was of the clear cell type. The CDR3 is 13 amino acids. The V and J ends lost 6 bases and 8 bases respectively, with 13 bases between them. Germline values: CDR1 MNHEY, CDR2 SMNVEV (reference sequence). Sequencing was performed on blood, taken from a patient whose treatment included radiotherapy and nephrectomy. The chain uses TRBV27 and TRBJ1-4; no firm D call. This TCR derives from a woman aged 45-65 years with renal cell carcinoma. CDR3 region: CASRLSSGEKLFF. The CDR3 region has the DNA TGTGCCAGCAGACTCTCGAGCGGGGAAAAACTGTTTTTT.